The present entry profiles one T cell receptor beta chain with its context. Its specificity is unknown. The data derive from a study of cytomegalovirus exposure and HLA in healthy donors. Study-wide findings and caveats: TCR beta chain V- and J-gene trimming was linked, in a later analysis, to a missense variant in DCLRE1C.

Primers: 60 Vbeta forward and 13 Jbeta reverse. Sequenced by immunoSEQ multiplex PCR; TCRdb stores in-frame clones only, minus some. The sample contains about 99,000 clones, about 80% of which appear only once. Trimming pared 1 base from V and 5 bases from J, leaving 5 bases between. Germline CDR1 and CDR2: SGHAT and FQNNGV. The CDR3 is 13 residues long. The source of this sequence is a man aged 40-55 years in good health and CMV-seronegative. The chain joins TRBV11-2 to TRBJ2-2, with no clear D. Sequenced sample: PBMCs. This CDR3 reads CASSLVRTGELFF. The CDR3 DNA reads TGTGCCAGCAGCTTAGTACGGACCGGGGAGCTGTTTTTT.